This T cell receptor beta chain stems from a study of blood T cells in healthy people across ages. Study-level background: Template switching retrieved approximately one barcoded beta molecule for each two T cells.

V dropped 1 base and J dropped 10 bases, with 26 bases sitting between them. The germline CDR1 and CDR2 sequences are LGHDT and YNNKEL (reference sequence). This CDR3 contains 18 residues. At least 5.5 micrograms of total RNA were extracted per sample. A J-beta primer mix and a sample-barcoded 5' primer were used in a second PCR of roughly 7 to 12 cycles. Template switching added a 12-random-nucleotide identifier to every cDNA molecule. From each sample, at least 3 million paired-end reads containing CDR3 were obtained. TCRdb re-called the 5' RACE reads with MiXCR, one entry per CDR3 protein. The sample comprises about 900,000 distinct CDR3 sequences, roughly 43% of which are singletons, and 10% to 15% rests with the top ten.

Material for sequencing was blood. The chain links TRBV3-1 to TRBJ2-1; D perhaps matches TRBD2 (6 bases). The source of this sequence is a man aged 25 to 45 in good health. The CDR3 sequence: CASSQGLGSGRLFYEQFF. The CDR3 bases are TGTGCCAGCAGCCAAGGGCTCGGAAGCGGGCGTCTTTTCTACGAGCAGTTCTTC.